This TCR beta chain was observed in a study of regulatory T cells in long-lasting Graves disease. Sample time point: newly diagnosed GD, antithyroid drugs for less than 3 months. PBMC RNA was the source of the TCR library. Trimming took 6 bases from V and 0 from J; bases not matched to a gene: 1. Per the germline V gene, CDR1 is MNHNS and CDR2 is SASEGT. CDR3 length equals 15 residues. Combining iRepertoire HTBI primers with Arm-PCR of CDR3 regions, the authors built TCR beta libraries. MiXCR, applied by TCRdb to the multiplex PCR reads, yields one record per CDR3 protein. The sample yields a few hundred thousand distinct CDR3 sequences, approximately 10% seen once. These data are also associated with another study on T cells in Graves' hyperthyroidism and ophthalmopathy.

V is TRBV6-1 and J is TRBJ2-6; 8 positions agree with TRBD1. The sequence derives from a young woman with Graves disease. Sequencing was performed on peripheral blood mononuclear cells (PBMCs), taken at new diagnosis, from a patient treated with antithyroid drugs. The CDR3, as DNA: TGTGCCAGCAGAACAGGGGGCTCTGGGGCCAACGTCCTGACTTTC. Translation gives CASRTGGSGANVLTF.